The present T cell receptor (beta chain) was sequenced within a study of blood T cells in healthy people across ages. Study outcomes and limitations: Naive and antigen-experienced cells were not separated, limiting conclusive comparison.

The authors extracted at least 6 micrograms of total RNA per sample. This CDR3 has 17 amino acids. Regarding this clonotype: Antigen: not known.

Alongside a J-beta primer mix, a sample-barcoded 5' primer served in a second PCR lasting about 7 to 12 cycles. Tags on each cDNA molecule came from a template-switch adaptor with 12 random nucleotides. TCRdb redid the calling of the 5' RACE reads with MiXCR, one entry per CDR3 protein. Of over 600,000 distinct CDR3 sequences listed, around three fifths are singletons. This TCR came from a man aged 40-49 years in good health. Input material: blood. The chain recombines TRBV21-1 with TRBJ2-3; the table's TRBD1 call for D was not verified on the DNA. TRBV21-1 is described as a pseudogene. CDR3 bases: TGTGCCAGCAACTCTGGTAAGGGGGGATCGGTCGCAGATACGCAGTATTTT. It is translated as CASNSGKGGSVADTQYF.